The 9 T cell receptor beta chains in this list originate from one sample, sequenced in a study of Graves' ophthalmopathy and Graves' hyperthyroidism. TCR beta CDR3 amplification used RNA transcripts. After a first-round RT-PCR with HTBI primers, a second-round multiplex PCR was run. One entry per CDR3 protein results from TCRdb running MiXCR on the multiplex PCR reads. The sample yields roughly 610,000 distinct CDR3 sequences, about 24% seen once. The sequenced sample was peripheral blood. Receptors were obtained from a woman aged 18 to 35 with stable Graves' hyperthyroidism. Some clones in this sample may be carry-over from other donors' samples.

Ten or more counts support this clonotype. V usage is TRBV11-2 and J usage is TRBJ1-5, with D unresolved. Trimming pared 1 base from V and 1 base from J, leaving 11 bases between. Germline V gene data show CDR1 as SGHAT and CDR2 as FQNNGV. CDR3 length equals 16 residues. CDR3 bases: TGTGCCAGCAGCTTAGGGATAGGAGTGAGCAATCAGCCCCAGCATTTT. Translating gives CASSLGIGVSNQPQHF.

This clonotype appeared many times. The chain couples TRBV9 to TRBJ1-1; 9 bases agree with TRBD1. With V trimmed by 3 bases and J by 0 bases, 6 bases remained unmatched. CDR3 length: 16 residues. Germline lookup yields CDR1 SGDLS and CDR2 YYNGEE. CDR3: CASSGRDRDVNTEAFF. CDR3 nucleotide sequence: TGTGCCAGCAGCGGCCGGGACAGGGACGTGAACACTGAAGCTTTCTTT.

This clonotype was detected many times. This chain uses TRBV20-1 with TRBJ1-5; D unresolved. V was cut by 5 bases and J by 0 bases, with 11 bases left in between. Germline CDR1 is DFQATT and CDR2 is SNEGSKA (reference sequence). This CDR3 region has 14 residues. The chain's CDR3 is CSAYSGNSNQPQHF. Written as DNA, the CDR3 is TGCAGTGCTTACAGCGGGAATAGCAATCAGCCCCAGCATTTT.

On this clonotype itself: A much larger clonotype is one base distant, so this may be a read error. The DNA of the CDR3 is TGTGCCAGCAGCTTCCAGGACAGGGGGCCTTGTGGCTACACCTTC. It yields the protein CASSFQDRGPCGYTF. The chain joins TRBV5-4 to TRBJ1-2; 11 bases agree with TRBD1. Germline-derived CDR1 and CDR2 are SGHNT and YYREEE (reference sequence). V lost 2 bases and J lost 7; bases outside the gene matches: 7. CDR3 size: 15 residues.

This clonotype appeared many times. This chain links TRBV6-1 with TRBJ1-3; TRBD1 might be the D (5 bases). V lost 5 bases, J lost 4 bases, and 9 bases lay in between. CDR1 is MNHNS and CDR2 is SASEGT in the germline V gene. CDR3 size: 13 residues. DNA for the CDR3: TGTGCCAGCAGTCGGGACCAAGGAAACACCATATATTTT. Translation: CASSRDQGNTIYF.

The genes are TRBV5-1 and TRBJ1-1; D remains ambiguous. The CDR3 sequence is 9 residues long. Trimming left V 7 bases short and J 11 bases short, with 9 bases between. Germline V gene lookup returns CDR1 SGHRS and CDR2 YFSETQ. CDR3 amino acids: CASALGAFF. The DNA of the CDR3 is TGCGCCAGCGCGCTCGGCGCTTTCTTT.

The count of this clonotype is one. V usage is TRBV28 and J usage is TRBJ2-2; possibly TRBD1 or TRBD2 for D (5 bases each). Germline assignment: CDR1 MDHEN and CDR2 SYDVKM. The CDR3 contains 15 residues. V shed 10 bases and J shed 2 bases, with 17 bases lying between them. The CDR3 loop is CATWGGFSNTGELFF. CDR3 DNA sequence: TGTGCCACCTGGGGCGGGTTTTCAAACACCGGGGAGCTGTTTTTT. Full variable domain (outside the CDR3, taken from reference TRBV28 and TRBJ2-2): DVKVTQSSRYLVKRTGEKVFLECVQDMDHENMFWYRQDPGLGLRLIYFSYDVKMKEKGDIPEGYSVSREKKERFSLILESASTNQTSMYLCATWGGFSNTGELFFGEGSRLTVL.

This clonotype showed up many times. The CDR3 DNA reads as TGTGCCACCAGACAGGGCACTGAAGCTTTCTTT. Its protein is CATRQGTEAFF. The V gene is TRBV24-1, the J gene TRBJ1-1, with D maybe TRBD1 (6 bases). The CDR3 is made up of 11 amino acids. Germline V lookup: CDR1 KGHDR, CDR2 SFDVKD. V was cut by 7 bases and J by 4 bases, with 6 bases left in between.

This clonotype was detected many times. This chain joins TRBV27 and TRBJ1-3; 12 bases are a match to TRBD1. With V trimmed by 5 bases and J by 7 bases, 3 bases remained unmatched. The V gene's germline CDR1 is MNHEY and CDR2 SMNVEV (reference sequence). The CDR3 covers 14 residues. CDR3 in amino acids: CASSEGQGANTIYF. In nucleotides, the CDR3 is TGTGCCAGCAGTGAGGGACAGGGGGCGAACACCATATATTTT.